This TCR beta chain was captured by sequencing in a study of control samples from healthy donors and cancer patients. Germline V gene data show CDR1 as SGDLS and CDR2 as YYNGEE. With 4 bases clipped from V and 13 bases from J, the junction kept 17 bases outside the gene matches. The length of the CDR3 is 18 residues. Libraries were prepared by immunoSEQ multiplex PCR; TCRdb keeps only in-frame clonotypes and omits some of them. The data hold 200,000 to 250,000 clones, with roughly 94% observed a single time. This clone showed up just once. The origin of this receptor is a man between 50 and 59 years old in good health. Input material: blood. The chain couples TRBV9 to TRBJ2-1; TRBD2 matches 16 bases. In nucleotides, the CDR3 is TGTGCCAGCAGCTTACTCTCCGGGACTAGCGGGGGGGCTGTTCAACAGTTCTTC. Its translation is CASSLLSGTSGGAVQQFF.